The clone carrying this T cell receptor (beta chain) was detected ten times or more. Trimming took 1 base from V and 4 from J; bases not matched to a gene: 3. The CDR3 contains 14 residues. Germline CDR1 reads SGHVS; CDR2 reads FNYEAQ. No patient had received any treatment before thyroid surgery. The record originates from a study of metastatic and nonmetastatic thyroid tumors. TCRdb ran MiXCR on the PCR reads. The sample lists some 15,000 clones, about an eighth seen once, with about 15% in the top ten. This receptor was taken from a female donor with papillary thyroid cancer or a benign thyroid nodule (not recorded which). Some clones in this sample may be carry-over from other donors' samples. The chain joins TRBV7-6 to TRBJ2-7; the match to TRBD2 covers 8 bases. The sample taken for sequencing was tumor tissue. The CDR3 DNA follows: TGTGCCAGCAGCTTAGATTCGGGGGGGTACGAGCAGTACTTC. It yields the protein CASSLDSGGYEQYF.